This record concerns one T cell receptor (beta chain) sequence. Produced via immunoSEQ multiplex PCR; TCRdb's table is partial and in-frame only. The data show more than 65,000 clones, with 95% to 97% seen just once and about 0.27% held by the top ten. The data derive from a study of technical replicates of blood from a few donors. This CDR3 has 12 residues. The germline V gene has CDR1 SGHTA and CDR2 FQGTGA. V lost 1 base to trimming and J lost 7 bases, with 4 bases between them. The sequenced material came from T cells isolated from PBMCs. V is TRBV7-3 and J is TRBJ2-2; D gene uncertain. The sequence was obtained from a human donor in good health. The CDR3 is CASSLINGELFF. DNA for the CDR3: TGTGCCAGCAGCTTAATAAACGGGGAGCTGTTTTTT.